These T cell receptor beta chains were read from a single sample in a study of cytomegalovirus exposure and HLA in healthy donors. This table comes from immunoSEQ multiplex PCR, and its TCRdb copy is limited to in-frame clones, with some not included. The sample lists about 150,000 clones, more than 75% occurring once. The sequencing sample was made of PBMCs. These receptors were taken from a woman aged 50 to 60 in good health and CMV-seropositive. Each CDR3 is given with its conserved first and last residue. The D gene is left open where the match is weak. Part of the rows lack a size; the others show once, few, many or a class for expanded clones.

-,TRBV18,-,TRBJ1-3,TGTGCCAGCTCACCCGGACAGTTTGGCTCTGGAAACACCATATATTTT,CASSPGQFGSGNTIYF
-,TRBV11-3,-,TRBJ2-1,TGTGCCAGCAGCTTATTCTCGGGGGCCTACAATGAGCAGTTCTTC,CASSLFSGAYNEQFF
TRBD2,TRBV13,-,TRBJ2-1,TGTGCCAGCAGCTTTAGCGGGAGGCAGTTCTTC,CASSFSGRQFF
-,TRBV2,-,TRBJ1-1,TGTGCCAAAACGGTTTGGGGCAGATCGAACACTGAAGCTTTCTTT,CAKTVWGRSNTEAFF
TRBD2,TRBV29-1,-,TRBJ2-5,TGCAGCGTTTTTACTAGCGGGAGAGAGACCCAGTACTTC,CSVFTSGRETQYF
TRBD2,TRBV9,-,TRBJ2-5,TGTGCCAGCAGCGTCTCACTAGCGGGGGGCACTCAAGAGACCCAGTACTTC,CASSVSLAGGTQETQYF
-,TRBV2,-,TRBJ1-4,TGTGCCAGCTCTGACTTACGGGGTAATGAAAAACTGTTTTTT,CASSDLRGNEKLFF
TRBD1,TRBV27,-,TRBJ1-3,TGTGCCAGCAGATTGACAGGGTCTGGAAACACCATATATTTT,CASRLTGSGNTIYF
-,TRBV28,-,TRBJ1-5,TGTGCCAGCAGTCGCCTTGGGGGGGTGCAGCCCCAGCATTTT,CASSRLGGVQPQHF
TRBD2,TRBV18,-,TRBJ2-1,TGTGCCAGCTCATCTAGCGGGAGGGCCTACAATGAGCAGTTCTTC,CASSSSGRAYNEQFF
-,TRBV25-1,-,TRBJ1-1,TGTGCCAGCAGAGACAGATTGAACACTGAAGCTTTCTTT,CASRDRLNTEAFF
-,TRBV7-9,-,TRBJ2-5,TGTGCCAGCTCTAGGGGCATAACTTCAGCCGGAGAGACCCAGTACTTC,CASSRGITSAGETQYF
TRBD1,TRBV5-1,-,TRBJ2-7,TGCGCCAGCAGCTTGGAGGGACAGGGGGCTGGCGCCTACGAGCAGTACTTC,CASSLEGQGAGAYEQYF
TRBD1,TRBV5-1,-,TRBJ1-1,TGCGCCAGCAGCCCCCCCGGCGCAGGGGGAGAGACTGAAGCTTTCTTT,CASSPPGAGGETEAFF
TRBD2,TRBV5-1,-,TRBJ2-1,TGCGCCAGCAGCTCGGACCGGACTAGCCTAGGGTACTACAATGAGCAGTTCTTC,CASSSDRTSLGYYNEQFF
TRBD1,TRBV19,-,TRBJ2-2,TGTGCCAGTAGTTCCAGGGGGCGGACTACTACCGGGGAGCTGTTTTTT,CASSSRGRTTTGELFF
TRBD1,TRBV18,-,TRBJ2-7,TGTGCCAGCCGAGGACAGGGCCCCTACGAGCAGTACTTC,CASRGQGPYEQYF
-,TRBV5-1,-,TRBJ1-1,TGCGCCAGCAGCTTAATGGACAGTAACACTGAAGCTTTCTTT,CASSLMDSNTEAFF
TRBD2,TRBV2,-,TRBJ2-7,TGTGCCAGCCACGGGGGGTCCTACGAGCAGTACTTC,CASHGGSYEQYF
-,TRBV30,-,TRBJ1-4,TGTGCCTGGAGTGGGGGACACCAGTCACTGTTTTTT,CAWSGGHQSLFF
-,TRBV7-9,-,TRBJ2-4,TGTGCCAGCAGCTTAGACCTCCGGGGGTTCGAAAACATTCAGTACTTC,CASSLDLRGFENIQYF
-,TRBV5-1,-,TRBJ1-2,TGCGCCAGCAGCTTGGAGGGGGGGGCCGTACCTAACTATGGCTACACCTTC,CASSLEGGAVPNYGYTF
-,TRBV7-8,-,TRBJ2-3,TGTGCCAGCAGCCTTTCCCCCGGGGGAGGTACTAGCACAGATACGCAGTATTTT,CASSLSPGGGTSTDTQYF
-,TRBV5-4,few,TRBJ1-2,TGTGCCAGCAGCCCCAGCCTGGGGGCAGGGAACTATGGCTACACCTTC,CASSPSLGAGNYGYTF
-,TRBV19,-,TRBJ1-4,TGTGCCAGTCGGGAGGACAGTTCGCGTGAAAAACTGTTTTTT,CASREDSSREKLFF
-,TRBV30,-,TRBJ1-2,TGTGCCGGCCCGATCCGCAGGGGTGGTGGCTACACCTTC,CAGPIRRGGGYTF
-,TRBV2,-,TRBJ1-6,TGTGCCAGCAATGAACGGTCGACAGTACTGTCACCCCTCCACTTT,CASNERSTVLSPLHF
-,TRBV7-9,-,TRBJ1-1,TGTGCCAGCAGCCTCGACAGATTCTACACTGAAGCTTTCTTT,CASSLDRFYTEAFF
TRBD1,TRBV10-3,-,TRBJ1-2,TGTGCCATCAGTGAGTCGTGGGACAGTCTTTATGGCTACACCTTC,CAISESWDSLYGYTF
-,TRBV4-1,few,TRBJ2-7,TGCGCCAGCAGCCCGCATATCGTGACTGCGGGGCGAACCTACGAGCAGTACTTC,CASSPHIVTAGRTYEQYF
TRBD1,TRBV18,-,TRBJ1-5,TGTGCCAGCTCGTTCGGGACAGGGAGGGCTCAGCCCCAGCATTTT,CASSFGTGRAQPQHF
-,TRBV10-3,-,TRBJ1-1,TGTGCCATCAGTGAGTCAAGGGGCAACACTGAAGCTTTCTTT,CAISESRGNTEAFF
-,TRBV30,-,TRBJ2-7,TGTGCCTGGAGTGTAGCGTTAGGGGGATCCTACGAGCAGTACTTC,CAWSVALGGSYEQYF
TRBD1,TRBV25-1,-,TRBJ1-4,TGTGCCAGGCCCCCGGGACAGGGGAAAAGGGCAGGTGAAAAACTGTTTTTT,CARPPGQGKRAGEKLFF
-,TRBV4-3,-,TRBJ1-3,TGCGCCAGCAGCCGAAACAGGGAAATGCGAAACACCATATATTTT,CASSRNREMRNTIYF
-,TRBV7-2,-,TRBJ1-2,TGTGCCAGCAGCCCAGAGGGAGACGCCTATGGCTACACCTTC,CASSPEGDAYGYTF
TRBD1,TRBV6-1,-,TRBJ1-5,TGTGCCAGCAGTGCAAACGACAGGGTTAGCAATCAGCCCCAGCATTTT,CASSANDRVSNQPQHF